The TCR beta chain under discussion was sequenced for a study of T cells in women clearing cervical HPV infection. Study-wide results and caveats: Controls had more TRBV6-7 (0.16%) than cases (roughly 0.11%). CIN3+ cases had significantly higher TCR richness than controls; evenness did not differ.

The repertoire was sequenced with immunoSEQ multiplex PCR; TCRdb's copy has only in-frame clones and lacks some. Recorded here are 25,000 to 30,000 clones; the top ten clones represent 17%. The V end was cut by 4 bases, the J end by 9 bases, with 16 bases between. CDR3 size: 14 residues. Germline V gives CDR1 SGHTA, CDR2 FQGNSA. Concerning this clone itself: Antigen: not known. The sequence runs out 3 residues before the end of the CDR3; the remainder is reconstructed from the germline J gene.

The chain uses TRBV7-2 and TRBJ2-1; tentatively, D is TRBD2 (7 bases). The clonotype comes from a woman between 18 and 70 years old with a cervical HPV16 infection that either progressed to CIN3+ or cleared (not recorded which). What was sequenced was blood buffy coat. CDR3 residues: CASSSWGASGEQFF. The CDR3 DNA, read in part, is TGTGCCAGCAGCTCCTGGGGGGCTAGCGGTGAG. Drawing the rest from reference TRBV7-2 and TRBJ2-1, the complete variable domain is GAGVSQSPSNKVTEKGKDVELRCDPISGHTALYWYRQSLGQGLEFLIYFQGNSAPDKSGLPSDRFSAERTGGSVSTLTIQRTQQEDSAVYLCASSSWGASGEQFFGPGTRLTVL.